This T cell receptor (beta chain) was documented in a study of blood T cell repertoires in COVID-19. Study context: Samples representing acute and convalescent COVID-19 were sourced from the United States, Italy and Spain.

The participants were between roughly 18 and 89 years old and came from about two dozen US areas. Cohort 3 donors counted as recovered after two negative PCRs, clearance, or resolved symptoms. This clone was recorded only once. Germline V gene lookup returns CDR1 SGHRS and CDR2 YFSETQ. The germline V and J ends were trimmed by 4 bases and 3 bases, with 17 bases remaining between them. The CDR3 spans 15 residues. This table comes from immunoSEQ multiplex PCR, and its TCRdb copy is limited to in-frame clones, with some not included. The sample has under 450,000 clones; around 86% are singletons. The V gene is TRBV5-1, the J gene TRBJ2-7; D perhaps matches TRBD2 (6 bases). This sequence originates from a woman in her 50s who had recovered from COVID-19. The sequenced material came from PBMCs or T cells enriched from blood (not recorded which). The CDR3 DNA follows: TGCGCCAGCAGCCGAGGTCGGGGAGGCCTCTACGAGCAGTACTTC. It translates to CASSRGRGGLYEQYF.